This T cell receptor (beta chain) was found in a study of beta chain features in type 1 diabetes. Study results and limitations: Shortening of TCRB CDR3s, moderate but significant, appeared in all four CD4+ subsets of Type 1 diabetes patients.

All of the isolated RNA was reverse transcribed, so expressed TCRB transcripts were sequenced. Using immunoSEQ multiplex PCR, the repertoire was profiled, and TCRdb retains in-frame clones only, with some absent. The table records around 44,000 clones, around 50% of them present only once. As concerns this clone: The antigen remains undetermined.

Germline V CDR1 and CDR2: MNHEY, SVGAGI. The CDR3 extends over 15 amino acids. Between the trimmed V and J ends, which lost 0 bases and 4 bases, there was a span of 12 bases. This TCR was sampled from a woman under 30 in good health. This chain uses TRBV6-5 with TRBJ1-2; no firm D call. The specimen was Tregs from blood. CDR3 nucleotide sequence: TGTGCCAGCAGTTACTCTCTGGCAGGCGTCTATGGCTACACCTTC. This translates into CASSYSLAGVYGYTF.